This T cell receptor beta chain was obtained from a study of cytomegalovirus exposure and HLA in healthy donors. Points from the study as a whole: The study flagged 150 to 200 TCR beta chains as cytomegalovirus-associated.

PCR involved 60 Vbeta and 13 Jbeta primers. Profiling relied on immunoSEQ multiplex PCR, and the TCRdb table lists in-frame clones only, not all of them. Of 150,000 to 250,000 clones listed, about 81% are singletons. Germline V gene data show CDR1 as SQVTM and CDR2 as ANQGSEA. This CDR3 is built from 20 residues. Trimming took 5 bases from V and 0 from J; bases not matched to a gene: 21. Concerning this clone itself: Its matching antigen is unknown.

The donors were healthy bone marrow donors. Donors were ostensibly healthy at sampling, although undocumented immune exposures were probable. Sequenced material: PBMCs. The TCR was taken from a woman between 45 and 60 years old in good health and CMV-seropositive. This rearrangement joins TRBV29-1 to TRBJ2-5, with 10 bases aligning to TRBD2. The CDR3 bases are TGCAGCGTTTTATCCCGAGCCCAGTCTAGCGGGGGAGGGTACCAAGAGACCCAGTACTTC. Translated, it gives CSVLSRAQSSGGGYQETQYF. Full variable domain (rest looked up from reference TRBV29-1 and TRBJ2-5): SAVISQKPSRDICQRGTSLTIQCQVDSQVTMMFWYRQQPGQSLTLIATANQGSEATYESGFVIDKFPISRPNLTFSTLTVSNMSPEDSSIYLCSVLSRAQSSGGGYQETQYFGPGTRLLVL.